This T cell receptor beta chain was identified in a study of T-cell memory formation after mild COVID-19. A single record per CDR3 protein comes from TCRdb applying MiXCR to the 5' RACE reads. This repertoire shows roughly 110,000 distinct CDR3 sequences, 22% found once; its top ten account for roughly 40%. The germline gives CDR1 MGHRA, CDR2 YSYEKL. The CDR3 consists of 16 residues. The ends lost 4 bases at V and 1 base at J; junction bases unmatched: 2. The chain combines TRBV4-1 with TRBJ2-5; 14 nucleotides line up with TRBD2. This TCR was recovered from a man aged 18 to 29 who had mild COVID-19 (a few samples of this study predate the infection). Cell type and time point are not known. Sequenced: PBMCs or a T cell subset sorted from them (not recorded which). The CDR3 sequence is CASSLGTSGSQETQYF. CDR3 coding DNA: TGCGCCAGCAGCCTGGGGACTAGCGGGAGCCAAGAGACCCAGTACTTC.